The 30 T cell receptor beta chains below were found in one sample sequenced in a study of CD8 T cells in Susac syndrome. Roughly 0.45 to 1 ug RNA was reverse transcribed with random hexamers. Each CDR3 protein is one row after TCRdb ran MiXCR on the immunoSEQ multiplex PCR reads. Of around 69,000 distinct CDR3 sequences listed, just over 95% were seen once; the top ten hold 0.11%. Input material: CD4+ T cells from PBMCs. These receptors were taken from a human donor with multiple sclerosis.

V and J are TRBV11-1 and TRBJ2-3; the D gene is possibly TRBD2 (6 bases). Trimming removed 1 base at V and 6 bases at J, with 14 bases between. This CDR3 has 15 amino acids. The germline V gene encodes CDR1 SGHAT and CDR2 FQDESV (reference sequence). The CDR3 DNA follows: TGTGCCAGCAGCTTAGACCGGGACTTACGGGATACGCAGTATTTT. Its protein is CASSLDRDLRDTQYF.

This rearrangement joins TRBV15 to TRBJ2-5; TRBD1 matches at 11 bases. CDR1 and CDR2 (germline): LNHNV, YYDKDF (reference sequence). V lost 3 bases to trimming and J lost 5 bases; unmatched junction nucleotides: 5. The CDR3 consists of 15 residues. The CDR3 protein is CATSRDRDRGETQYF. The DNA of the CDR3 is TGTGCCACCAGCAGGGACCGGGACAGGGGGGAGACCCAGTACTTC.

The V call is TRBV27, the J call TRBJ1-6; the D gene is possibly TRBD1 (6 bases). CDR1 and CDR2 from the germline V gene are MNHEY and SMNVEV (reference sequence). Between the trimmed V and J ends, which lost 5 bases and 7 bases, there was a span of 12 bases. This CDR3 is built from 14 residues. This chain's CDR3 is CASSSTGRNSPLHF. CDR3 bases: TGTGCCAGCAGTAGTACAGGGAGAAATTCACCCCTCCACTTT.

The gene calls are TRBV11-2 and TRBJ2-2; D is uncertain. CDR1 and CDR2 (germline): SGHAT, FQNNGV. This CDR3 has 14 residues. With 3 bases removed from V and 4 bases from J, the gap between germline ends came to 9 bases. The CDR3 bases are TGTGCCAGCAGCTTTAATGCCGTCACCGGGGAGCTGTTTTTT. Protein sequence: CASSFNAVTGELFF. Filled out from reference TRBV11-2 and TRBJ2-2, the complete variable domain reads EAGVAQSPRYKIIEKRQSVAFWCNPISGHATLYWYQQILGQGPKLLIQFQNNGVVDDSQLPKDRFSAERLKGVDSTLKIQPAKLEDSAVYLCASSFNAVTGELFFGEGSRLTVL.

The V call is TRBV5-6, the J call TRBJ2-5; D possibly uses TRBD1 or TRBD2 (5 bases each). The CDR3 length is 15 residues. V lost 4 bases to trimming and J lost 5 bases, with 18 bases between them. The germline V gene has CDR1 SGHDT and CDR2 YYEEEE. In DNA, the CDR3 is TGTGCCAGCAGCCGGGGACCGACTATCACGGAGACCCAGTACTTC. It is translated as CASSRGPTITETQYF. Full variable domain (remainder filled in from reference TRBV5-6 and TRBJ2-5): DAGVTQSPTHLIKTRGQQVTLRCSPKSGHDTVSWYQQALGQGPQFIFQYYEEEERQRGNFPDRFSGHQFPNYSSELNVNALLLGDSALYLCASSRGPTITETQYFGPGTRLLVL.

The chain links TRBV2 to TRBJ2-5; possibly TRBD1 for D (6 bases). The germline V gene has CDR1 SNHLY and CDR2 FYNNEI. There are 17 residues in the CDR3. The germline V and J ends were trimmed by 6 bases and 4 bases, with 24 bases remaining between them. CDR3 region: CASSSSPGTTRGETQYF. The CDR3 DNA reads TGTGCCAGCAGCAGCTCGCCGGGGACAACCCGGGGAGAGACCCAGTACTTC.

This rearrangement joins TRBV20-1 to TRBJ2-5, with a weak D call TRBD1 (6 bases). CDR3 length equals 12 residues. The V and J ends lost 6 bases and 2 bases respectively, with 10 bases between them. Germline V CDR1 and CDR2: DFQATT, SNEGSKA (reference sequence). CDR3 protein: CSAGQNQETQYF. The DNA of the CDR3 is TGCAGTGCCGGACAGAATCAAGAGACCCAGTACTTC.

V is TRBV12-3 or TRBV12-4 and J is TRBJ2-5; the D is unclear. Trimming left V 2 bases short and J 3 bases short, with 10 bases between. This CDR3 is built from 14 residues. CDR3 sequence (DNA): TGTGCCAGCAGTTTAATGGCTCTCAAAGAGACCCAGTACTTC. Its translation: CASSLMALKETQYF.

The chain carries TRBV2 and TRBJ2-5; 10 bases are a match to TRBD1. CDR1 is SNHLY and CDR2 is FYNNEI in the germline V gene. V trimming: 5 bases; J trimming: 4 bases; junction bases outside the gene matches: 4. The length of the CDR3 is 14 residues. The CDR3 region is CASSRDRGPETQYF. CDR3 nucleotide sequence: TGTGCCAGCAGTCGCGACAGGGGGCCAGAGACCCAGTACTTC.

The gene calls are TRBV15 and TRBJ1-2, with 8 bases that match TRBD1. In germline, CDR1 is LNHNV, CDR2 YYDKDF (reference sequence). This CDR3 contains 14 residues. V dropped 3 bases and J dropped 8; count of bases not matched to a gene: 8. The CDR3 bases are TGTGCCACCAGCAGGGAGACAGGGGAAGGGGGCTACACCTTC. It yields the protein CATSRETGEGGYTF. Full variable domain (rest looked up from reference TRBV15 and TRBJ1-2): DAMVIQNPRYQVTQFGKPVTLSCSQTLNHNVMYWYQQKSSQAPKLLFHYYDKDFNNEADTPDNFQSRRPNTSFCFLDIRSPGLGDTAMYLCATSRETGEGGYTFGSGTRLTVV.

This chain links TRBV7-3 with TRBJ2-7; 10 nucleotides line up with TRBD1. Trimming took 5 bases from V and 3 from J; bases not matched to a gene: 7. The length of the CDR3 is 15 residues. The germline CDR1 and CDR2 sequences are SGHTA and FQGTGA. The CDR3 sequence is CASSLRQGASYEQYF. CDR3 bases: TGTGCCAGCAGCCTCAGACAGGGGGCTAGCTACGAGCAGTACTTC.

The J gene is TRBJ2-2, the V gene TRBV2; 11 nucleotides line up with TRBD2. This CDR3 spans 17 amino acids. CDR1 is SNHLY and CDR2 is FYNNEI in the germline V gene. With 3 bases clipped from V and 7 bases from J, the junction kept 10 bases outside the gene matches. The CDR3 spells CASSDLVGLAGGGELFF. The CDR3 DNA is TGTGCCAGCAGTGATCTGGTCGGCCTAGCGGGAGGCGGGGAGCTGTTTTTT.

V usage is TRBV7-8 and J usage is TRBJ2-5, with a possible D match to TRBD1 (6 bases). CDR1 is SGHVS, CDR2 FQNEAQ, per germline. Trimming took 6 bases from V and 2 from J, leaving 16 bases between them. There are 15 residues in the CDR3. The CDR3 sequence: CASSLDRFKQETQYF. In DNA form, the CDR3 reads TGTGCCAGCAGTCTTGACAGGTTTAAACAAGAGACCCAGTACTTC.

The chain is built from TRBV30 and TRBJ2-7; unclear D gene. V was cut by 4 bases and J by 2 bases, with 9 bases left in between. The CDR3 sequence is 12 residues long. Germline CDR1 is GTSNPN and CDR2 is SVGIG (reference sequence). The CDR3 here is CAWTRSTYEQYF. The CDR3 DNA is TGTGCCTGGACTAGGAGTACCTACGAGCAGTACTTC.

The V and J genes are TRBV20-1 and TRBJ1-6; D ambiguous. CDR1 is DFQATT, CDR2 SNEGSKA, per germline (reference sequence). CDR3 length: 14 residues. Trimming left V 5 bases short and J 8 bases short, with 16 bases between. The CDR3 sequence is CSALTLNADSPLHF. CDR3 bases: TGCAGTGCTTTGACATTGAATGCTGATTCACCCCTCCACTTT.

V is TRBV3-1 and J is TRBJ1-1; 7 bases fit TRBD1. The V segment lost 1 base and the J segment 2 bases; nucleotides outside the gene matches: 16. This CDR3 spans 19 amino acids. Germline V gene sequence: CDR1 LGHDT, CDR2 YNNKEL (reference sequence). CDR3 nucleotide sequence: TGTGCCAGCAGCCAAGGATTCCCCCGCTCCGGGACAGTAAACACTGAAGCTTTCTTT. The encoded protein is CASSQGFPRSGTVNTEAFF.

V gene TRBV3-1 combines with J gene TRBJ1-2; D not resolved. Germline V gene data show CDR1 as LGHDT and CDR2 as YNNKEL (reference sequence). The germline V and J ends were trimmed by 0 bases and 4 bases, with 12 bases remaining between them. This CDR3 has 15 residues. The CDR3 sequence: CASSQDRSVIYGYTF. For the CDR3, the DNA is TGTGCCAGCAGCCAAGATCGATCGGTGATCTATGGCTACACCTTC.

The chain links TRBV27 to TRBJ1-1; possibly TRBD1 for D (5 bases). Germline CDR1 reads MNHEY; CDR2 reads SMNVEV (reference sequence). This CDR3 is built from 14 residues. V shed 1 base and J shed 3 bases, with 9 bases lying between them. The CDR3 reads CASSLWGDHTEAFF. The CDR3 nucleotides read TGTGCCAGCAGTTTATGGGGGGACCACACTGAAGCTTTCTTT.

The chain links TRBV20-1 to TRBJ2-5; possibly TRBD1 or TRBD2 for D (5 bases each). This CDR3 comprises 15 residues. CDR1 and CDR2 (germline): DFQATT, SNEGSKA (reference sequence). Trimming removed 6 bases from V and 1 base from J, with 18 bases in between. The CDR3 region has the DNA TGCAGTGCGATCCGAAAGAGGGGCCTCCAAGAGACCCAGTACTTC. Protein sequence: CSAIRKRGLQETQYF.

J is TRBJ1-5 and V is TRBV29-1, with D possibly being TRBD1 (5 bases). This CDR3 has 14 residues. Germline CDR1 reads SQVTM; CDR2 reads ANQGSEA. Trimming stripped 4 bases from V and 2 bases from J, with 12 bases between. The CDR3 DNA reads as TGCAGCGTTGGGGAGGGAGGGGGCAATCAGCCCCAGCATTTT. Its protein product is CSVGEGGGNQPQHF.

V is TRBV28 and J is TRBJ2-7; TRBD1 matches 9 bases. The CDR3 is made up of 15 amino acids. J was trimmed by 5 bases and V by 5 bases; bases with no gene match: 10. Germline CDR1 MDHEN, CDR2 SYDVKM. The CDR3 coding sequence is TGTGCCAGCAGTCCCGGGACAGGGATCCCCCACGAGCAGTACTTC. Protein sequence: CASSPGTGIPHEQYF.

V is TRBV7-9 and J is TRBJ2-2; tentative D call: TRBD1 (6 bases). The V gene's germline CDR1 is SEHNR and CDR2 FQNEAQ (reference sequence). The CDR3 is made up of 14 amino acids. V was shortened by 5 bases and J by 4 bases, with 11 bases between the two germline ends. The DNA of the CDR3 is TGTGCCAGCAGCCAGGGGTCTGGCACCGGGGAGCTGTTTTTT. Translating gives CASSQGSGTGELFF.

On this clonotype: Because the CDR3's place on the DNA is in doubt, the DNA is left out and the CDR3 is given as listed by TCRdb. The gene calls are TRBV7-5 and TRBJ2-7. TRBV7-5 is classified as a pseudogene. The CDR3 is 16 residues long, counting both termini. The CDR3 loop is CISVPEASTMGYEQYF.

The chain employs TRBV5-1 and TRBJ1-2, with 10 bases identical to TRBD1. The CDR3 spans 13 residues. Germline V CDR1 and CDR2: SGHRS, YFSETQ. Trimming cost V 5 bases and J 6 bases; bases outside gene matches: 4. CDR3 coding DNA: TGCGCCAGCAGACAGACAGGGGGCAATGGCTACACCTTC. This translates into CASRQTGGNGYTF.

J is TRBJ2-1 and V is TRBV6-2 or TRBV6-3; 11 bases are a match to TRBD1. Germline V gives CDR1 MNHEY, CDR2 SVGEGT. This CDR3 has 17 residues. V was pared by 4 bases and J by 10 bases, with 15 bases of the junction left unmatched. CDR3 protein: CASSSLTRTGGPGEQFF. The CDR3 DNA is TGTGCCAGCAGTTCCCTAACCCGGACAGGGGGCCCGGGGGAGCAGTTCTTC.

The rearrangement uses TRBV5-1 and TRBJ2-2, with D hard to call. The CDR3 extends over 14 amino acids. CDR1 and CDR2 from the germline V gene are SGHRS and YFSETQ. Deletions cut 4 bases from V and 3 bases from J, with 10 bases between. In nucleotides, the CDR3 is TGCGCCAGCAGCCAACAAACATACACCGGGGAGCTGTTTTTT. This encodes CASSQQTYTGELFF.

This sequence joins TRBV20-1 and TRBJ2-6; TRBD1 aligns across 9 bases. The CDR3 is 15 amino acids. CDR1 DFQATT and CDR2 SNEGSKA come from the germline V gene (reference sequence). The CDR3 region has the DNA TGCAGGGGGGGACAGGGTTTCTCTGGGGCCAACGTCCTGACTTTC. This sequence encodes CRGGQGFSGANVLTF.

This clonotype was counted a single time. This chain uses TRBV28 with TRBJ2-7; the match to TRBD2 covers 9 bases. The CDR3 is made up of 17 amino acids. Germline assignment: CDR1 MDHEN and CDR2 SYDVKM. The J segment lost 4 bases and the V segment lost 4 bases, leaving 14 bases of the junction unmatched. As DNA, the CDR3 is TGTGCCAGCAGTTCTGACCTCTGGCGGGGGGGAGAATACGAGCAGTACTTC. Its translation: CASSSDLWRGGEYEQYF.

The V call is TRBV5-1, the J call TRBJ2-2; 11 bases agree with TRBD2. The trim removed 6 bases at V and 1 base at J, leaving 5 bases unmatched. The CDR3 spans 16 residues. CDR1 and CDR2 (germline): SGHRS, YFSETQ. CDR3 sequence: CASTASGGLNTGELFF. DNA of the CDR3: TGCGCCAGCACTGCTAGCGGGGGGCTGAACACCGGGGAGCTGTTTTTT.

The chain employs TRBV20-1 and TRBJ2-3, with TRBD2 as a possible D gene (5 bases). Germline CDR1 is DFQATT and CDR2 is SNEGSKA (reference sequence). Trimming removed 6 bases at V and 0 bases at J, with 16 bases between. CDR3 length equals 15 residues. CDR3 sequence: CSAGGPAPSTDTQYF. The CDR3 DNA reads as TGCAGTGCGGGCGGGCCTGCGCCTAGCACAGATACGCAGTATTTT.